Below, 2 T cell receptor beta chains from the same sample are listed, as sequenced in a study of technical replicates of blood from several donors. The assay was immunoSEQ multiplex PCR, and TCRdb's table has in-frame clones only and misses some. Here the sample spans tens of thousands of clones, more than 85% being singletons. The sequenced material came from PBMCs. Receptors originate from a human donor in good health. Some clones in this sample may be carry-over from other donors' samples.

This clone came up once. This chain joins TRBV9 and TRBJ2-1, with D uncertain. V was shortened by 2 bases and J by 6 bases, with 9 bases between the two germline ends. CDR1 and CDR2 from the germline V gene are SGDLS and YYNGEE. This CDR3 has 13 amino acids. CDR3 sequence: CASSVTPGNEQFF. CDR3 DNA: TGTGCCAGCAGCGTTACCCCCGGCAATGAGCAGTTCTTC.

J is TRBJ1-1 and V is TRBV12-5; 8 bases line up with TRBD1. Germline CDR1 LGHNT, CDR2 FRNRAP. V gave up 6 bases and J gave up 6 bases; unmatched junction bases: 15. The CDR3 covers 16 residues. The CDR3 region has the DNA TGTGCTAGTGGCCCTGGACAGGGTTATCTCCTCGCTGAAGCTTTCTTT. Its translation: CASGPGQGYLLAEAFF. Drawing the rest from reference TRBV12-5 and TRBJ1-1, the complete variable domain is DARVTQTPRHKVTEMGQEVTMRCQPILGHNTVFWYRQTMMQGLELLAYFRNRAPLDDSGMPKDRFSAEMPDATLATLKIQPSEPRDSAVYFCASGPGQGYLLAEAFFGQGTRLTVV.